A selection of T cell receptor beta chains follows, all from one sample in a study of blood T cell repertoires in COVID-19. Generated by immunoSEQ multiplex PCR, the TCRdb table keeps only in-frame clones and is missing some. This sample has 150,000 to 200,000 clones, with about 88% found just once. The sequenced material came from PBMCs or T cells enriched from blood (not recorded which). The origin of the receptors is a woman younger than 30 who had recovered from COVID-19. Both conserved end residues are part of each CDR3. D genes are given only for firm matches. Clone size appears in some rows only: once, few, many, or a class for an expanded clone.

length	D	V	J	size	CDR3	DNA
15	NA	TRBV5-1	TRBJ1-2	NA	CASSRTNGQGDGYTF	TGCGCCAGCAGCCGGACGAACGGCCAAGGGGATGGCTACACCTTC
14	NA	TRBV7-8	TRBJ2-1	NA	CASNLRGAYNEQFF	TGTGCCAGCAACCTCCGGGGGGCATACAATGAGCAGTTCTTC
14	NA	TRBV5-1	TRBJ1-1	NA	CASSLDPGGTEAFF	TGCGCCAGCAGCTTGGATCCAGGAGGGACTGAAGCTTTCTTT
14	TRBD2	TRBV9	TRBJ2-1	NA	CASSPGRALNEQFF	TGTGCCAGCAGCCCGGGGAGGGCCCTCAATGAGCAGTTCTTC
14	NA	TRBV19	TRBJ2-7	NA	CASSIRGSSYEQYF	TGTGCCAGTAGTATTAGGGGGTCCTCCTACGAGCAGTACTTC
13	NA	TRBV27	TRBJ2-5	NA	CASSPGGPGTQYF	TGTGCCAGCAGTCCAGGGGGGCCTGGGACCCAGTACTTC
15	TRBD1	TRBV10-3	TRBJ2-5	NA	CAISAGTGPSETQYF	TGTGCCATCAGTGCTGGGACAGGGCCCTCTGAGACCCAGTACTTC
14	NA	TRBV15	TRBJ2-7	NA	CATSRDRVPYEQYF	TGTGCCACCAGCAGAGACAGGGTGCCCTACGAGCAGTACTTC
11	NA	TRBV20-1	TRBJ2-1	NA	CSARGANEQFF	TGCAGTGCTAGAGGGGCCAATGAGCAGTTCTTC
21	NA	TRBV1	TRBJ1-2	NA	CTSSPLPDYPAVESLNYGYTF	TGCACCAGCAGCCCCCTCCCCGATTACCCCGCGGTCGAGAGTCTTAACTATGGCTACACCTTC
16	TRBD2	TRBV5-6	TRBJ2-5	NA	CASSRTPGLDRETQYF	TGTGCCAGCAGCCGTACCCCGGGACTAGATAGAGAGACCCAGTACTTC
14	TRBD1	TRBV2	TRBJ2-7	NA	CASRETGQPHEQYF	TGTGCCAGCAGGGAAACGGGACAGCCCCACGAGCAGTACTTC
13	NA	TRBV28	TRBJ1-1	NA	CASSPTLHTEAFF	TGTGCCAGCAGTCCGACACTCCACACTGAAGCTTTCTTT
13	NA	TRBV7-9	TRBJ2-3	NA	CASSRDRADTQYF	TGTGCCAGCAGCAGGGACCGGGCAGATACGCAGTATTTT
14	TRBD1	TRBV7-9	TRBJ1-1	NA	CASSEGTGNTEAFF	TGTGCCAGCAGCGAAGGGACAGGGAACACTGAAGCTTTCTTT
14	TRBD1	TRBV2	TRBJ1-5	NA	CASRVTGDQGPQHF	TGTGCCAGCAGGGTGACAGGGGACCAAGGGCCCCAGCATTTT
15	NA	TRBV6-1	TRBJ2-1	NA	CASSEAPGTYNEQFF	TGTGCCAGCAGTGAAGCTCCAGGAACCTACAATGAGCAGTTCTTC
14	NA	TRBV21-1	TRBJ2-2	NA	CATTSVGGTGELFF	TGTGCCACCACATCGGTTGGAGGAACCGGGGAGCTGTTTTTT
15	NA	TRBV18	TRBJ2-7	NA	CASSPPAATTYEQYF	TGTGCCAGCTCACCACCGGCAGCGACGACCTACGAGCAGTACTTC
15	NA	TRBV5-1	TRBJ2-3	NA	CASSLATVSTDTQYF	TGCGCCAGCAGCTTGGCTACTGTGAGCACAGATACGCAGTATTTT
19	TRBD2	TRBV9	TRBJ2-2	once	CASSVRSLAGRQDTGELFF	TGTGCCAGCAGCGTTCGAAGTCTAGCGGGACGGCAGGACACCGGGGAGCTGTTTTTT
14	NA	TRBV11-2	TRBJ1-2	few	CASSLVQGRDGYTF	TGTGCCAGCAGCTTAGTACAGGGCAGGGATGGCTACACCTTC
15	NA	TRBV9	TRBJ2-7	few	CASSPSSGISYEQYF	TGTGCCAGCAGCCCTTCGTCCGGGATTTCCTACGAGCAGTACTTC
15	TRBD1	TRBV5-8	TRBJ2-1	NA	CASSRDRGLYNEQFF	TGTGCCAGCAGCCGGGACAGGGGACTCTACAATGAGCAGTTCTTC
17	NA	TRBV21-1	TRBJ1-6	once	CASINNTGDANNSPLHF	TGTGCCAGCATCAATAATACAGGGGACGCAAACAATTCACCCCTCCACTTT
16	TRBD2	TRBV5-1	TRBJ2-3	NA	CASSLEGSGMVDTQYF	TGCGCCAGCAGCTTGGAGGGGAGCGGGATGGTAGATACGCAGTATTTT
18	TRBD2	TRBV12-5	TRBJ2-3	NA	CASGSGTSGRPSTDTQYF	TGTGCTAGTGGCTCCGGGACTAGCGGGAGACCTAGCACAGATACGCAGTATTTT
15	NA	TRBV19	TRBJ1-6	NA	CASTERSGYGSPLHF	TGTGCCAGTACAGAACGGAGTGGGTATGGTTCACCCCTCCACTTT
12	TRBD1	TRBV19	TRBJ1-1	NA	CASRTGGTEAFF	TGTGCCAGTCGCACAGGGGGCACTGAAGCTTTCTTT
14	NA	TRBV7-2	TRBJ2-1	NA	CAALARSSYNEQFF	TGTGCCGCCCTCGCACGTAGCTCCTACAATGAGCAGTTCTTC
14	TRBD1	TRBV7-9	TRBJ1-1	NA	CASNRDREGGEAFF	TGTGCCAGCAACCGGGACAGGGAGGGAGGTGAAGCTTTCTTT
13	NA	TRBV27	TRBJ1-1	NA	CASSLRTGPEAFF	TGTGCCAGCAGTTTACGAACAGGACCTGAAGCTTTCTTT
14	NA	TRBV7-9	TRBJ1-1	NA	CASSSTRGNTEAFF	TGTGCCAGCAGTTCCACCAGGGGGAACACTGAAGCTTTCTTT
14	NA	TRBV6-5	TRBJ2-5	NA	CASSYAGIRETQYF	TGTGCCAGCAGCTACGCCGGGATCCGGGAGACCCAGTACTTC
14	NA	TRBV5-1	TRBJ1-5	once	CASSLTGLNQPQHF	TGCGCCAGCAGCTTGACAGGGCTAAATCAGCCCCAGCATTTT
14	TRBD2	TRBV2	TRBJ2-7	NA	CASSETSGSDEQYF	TGTGCCAGCAGTGAGACTAGCGGGAGTGACGAGCAGTACTTC
12	NA	TRBV7-8	TRBJ1-1	NA	CASSLVGEGAFF	TGTGCCAGCAGCTTAGTTGGGGAGGGAGCTTTCTTT
13	NA	TRBV2	TRBJ1-2	NA	CASSQGTNYGYTF	TGTGCCAGCAGCCAGGGGACTAACTATGGCTACACCTTC
16	NA	TRBV4-1	TRBJ1-2	NA	CASSQVPSGTSYGYTF	TGCGCCAGCAGCCAAGTACCATCCGGGACAAGCTATGGCTACACCTTC
15	NA	TRBV18	TRBJ2-7	NA	CASSPSQGNPYEQYF	TGTGCCAGCTCACCGTCGCAGGGCAACCCCTACGAGCAGTACTTC
15	TRBD1	TRBV5-1	TRBJ1-1	NA	CASSPLRGPNTEAFF	TGCGCCAGCAGCCCCCTCAGGGGGCCGAACACTGAAGCTTTCTTT
12	TRBD1	TRBV5-8	TRBJ2-7	NA	CASRDRGYEQYF	TGTGCCAGCCGGGACAGGGGTTACGAGCAGTACTTC
15	NA	TRBV9	TRBJ2-1	NA	CASSQLGGAYNEQFF	TGTGCCAGCAGCCAACTAGGCGGAGCTTACAATGAGCAGTTCTTC
14	NA	TRBV6-5	TRBJ2-1	NA	CASRAVLASPEQFF	TGTGCCAGCAGGGCCGTTTTGGCCTCGCCTGAGCAGTTCTTC
15	NA	TRBV3-1/TRBV3-2	TRBJ1-4	NA	CASSRRAGSNEKLFF	TGTGCCAGCAGCCGCCGGGCAGGGTCGAATGAAAAACTGTTTTTT
15	NA	TRBV5-6	TRBJ1-2	NA	CASSLFGGVNYGYTF	TGTGCCAGCAGCCTCTTTGGCGGGGTTAACTATGGCTACACCTTC